This T cell receptor (beta chain) was obtained from a study of T-cell reconstitution after alpha-beta-depleted transplantation in children. It was with unique molecular identifiers that the TCRbeta library was prepared. TCRdb ran MiXCR on the PCR reads and lists one entry per CDR3 protein. The data contain about 110,000 distinct CDR3 sequences, 5% to 8% of them singletons. Worth noting for this clonotype: The target antigen is unknown.

V gave up 6 bases and J gave up 2 bases; unmatched junction bases: 4. The CDR3 has 14 amino acids. The germline V gene encodes CDR1 MDHEN and CDR2 SYDVKM. Study results and limitations: Several patients had high TCRbeta diversity at day 60; it came from surviving recipient T cells and thymic progenitors. The authors attributed T-cell counts and diversity one year after transplant mostly to newly produced T cells. Roughly two months post-transplant, alpha-beta T cells reportedly originated from several hundred graft clones that had expanded.

The starting material was PBMCs, mostly from graft donor cells, obtained 360 days after TCRalphabeta/CD19-depleted stem cell transplant. The V call is TRBV28, the J call TRBJ2-3; 8 bases line up with TRBD1. The source is a male patient between 2 and 10 years old who had a stem cell transplant for acute lymphoblastic leukemia, so the T cells may come from the graft donor. The CDR3, as DNA: TGTGCCAGCAGCACAGGGGGACCCACAGATACGCAGTATTTT. Protein: CASSTGGPTDTQYF.